One and the same sample provided the 30 T cell receptor beta chains below, sequenced in a study of blood T cell repertoires in COVID-19. Produced via immunoSEQ multiplex PCR; TCRdb's table is partial and in-frame only. The sample shows about 160,000 clones, under 90% of them seen only once. Sequences were obtained from PBMCs or T cells enriched from blood (not recorded which). The receptor source for this set is a man aged 60-69 years who had recovered from COVID-19.

The rearrangement joins TRBV5-8 to TRBJ1-5, with 11 bases fitting TRBD1. V trimming: 4 bases; J trimming: 7 bases; junction bases outside the gene matches: 7. The germline V gene has CDR1 SGHTS and CDR2 YDEGEE. The CDR3 has 15 amino acids. CDR3 residues: CASSLDRGRKQPQHF. CDR3 bases: TGTGCCAGCAGCCTGGACAGGGGGCGAAAACAGCCCCAGCATTTT. Looking up the rest from reference TRBV5-8 and TRBJ1-5 gives the full variable domain: EAGVTQSPTHLIKTRGQQATLRCSPISGHTSVYWYQQALGLGLQFLLWYDEGEERNRGNFPPRFSGRQFPNYSSELNVNALELEDSALYLCASSLDRGRKQPQHFGDGTRLSIL.

CDR3 coding DNA: TGTGCCAGTAGAAGAACAGGGAGTGGTCCTGAAGCTTTCTTT. The encoded protein is CASRRTGSGPEAFF. The genes are TRBV19 and TRBJ1-1; possibly TRBD1 for D (6 bases). Trimming stripped 6 bases from V and 6 bases from J, with 17 bases between. CDR1 and CDR2 (germline): LNHDA, SQIVND (reference sequence). The CDR3 is 14 amino acids.

The J gene is TRBJ1-2, the V gene TRBV2; the D is unclear. This CDR3 is 13 amino acids long. Germline CDR1 and CDR2: SNHLY and FYNNEI. The V gene lost 2 bases and the J gene lost 7 bases, with 11 bases spanning the gap. CDR3 protein: CASSEREGSGYTF. CDR3 DNA sequence: TGTGCCAGCAGTGAACGGGAGGGAAGTGGCTACACCTTC.

The rearrangement joins TRBV7-9 to TRBJ1-1; no definite D call. V dropped 6 bases and J dropped 6 bases, with 14 bases sitting between them. Germline lookup yields CDR1 SEHNR and CDR2 FQNEAQ (reference sequence). This CDR3 has 13 amino acids. Here the CDR3 DNA reads TGTGCCAGCAGGCCAGGCTCAAGAGCTGAAGCTTTCTTT. Translating gives CASRPGSRAEAFF.

The chain recombines TRBV18 with TRBJ2-1; TRBD2 agrees at 10 bases. J was trimmed by 5 bases and V by 1 base; bases with no gene match: 5. The CDR3 has 16 residues. CDR1 and CDR2 (germline): KGHSH, LQKENI. The CDR3 spells CASSPLLAGGDNEQFF. CDR3 nucleotides: TGTGCCAGCTCACCACTCTTAGCGGGAGGAGACAATGAGCAGTTCTTC. Full variable domain (remainder filled in from reference TRBV18 and TRBJ2-1): NAGVMQNPRHLVRRRGQEARLRCSPMKGHSHVYWYRQLPEEGLKFMVYLQKENIIDESGMPKERFSAEFPKEGPSILRIQQVVRGDSAAYFCASSPLLAGGDNEQFFGPGTRLTVL.

The chain has TRBV18 and TRBJ2-7, with 8 bases fitting TRBD2. Germline assignment: CDR1 KGHSH and CDR2 LQKENI. Trimming at V came to 0 bases and at J to 3 bases, leaving 7 bases not matched to a gene. The CDR3 covers 16 residues. The CDR3 here is CASSPPRVSGIYEQYF. In DNA form, the CDR3 reads TGTGCCAGCTCACCACCGAGGGTTAGCGGGATCTACGAGCAGTACTTC.

This clone was seen once. V gene TRBV4-1 combines with J gene TRBJ2-2; tentative D call: TRBD1 (6 bases). Trimming pared 2 bases from V and 6 bases from J, leaving 13 bases between. Germline CDR1 and CDR2: MGHRA and YSYEKL. The CDR3 covers 15 residues. The CDR3 DNA sequence: TGCGCCAGCAGCCAACCCACAGGGATCTCCGGGGAGCTGTTTTTT. Protein product: CASSQPTGISGELFF.

The chain recombines TRBV2 with TRBJ2-7; TRBD1 matches at 7 bases. The germline gives CDR1 SNHLY, CDR2 FYNNEI. After removal of 7 bases from V and 1 base from J, the junction contained 4 bases not matched to a gene. This CDR3 is 13 amino acids long. The CDR3 nucleotides are TGTGCCAGCATGACAGGGCTATCCTACGAGCAGTACTTC. This sequence encodes CASMTGLSYEQYF.

A single count supports this clone. V usage is TRBV13 and J usage is TRBJ2-3; maybe TRBD2 (5 bases). Trimming took 4 bases from V and 0 from J, leaving 11 bases between them. Germline-derived CDR1 and CDR2 are PRHDT and FYEKMQ (reference sequence). This CDR3 region has 15 residues. CDR3 region: CASSWTGISTDTQYF. The CDR3 DNA reads as TGTGCCAGCAGCTGGACTGGGATTAGCACAGATACGCAGTATTTT.

The J gene is TRBJ2-2, the V gene TRBV6-2 or TRBV6-3; 7 bases are shared with TRBD1. There are 17 residues in the CDR3. Per the germline V gene, CDR1 is MNHEY and CDR2 is SVGEGT. J gave up 1 base and V 5 bases, and 10 bases lay outside the gene matches. CDR3 loop: CASSPSDRPLNTGELFF. CDR3 DNA sequence: TGTGCCAGCAGTCCCTCGGACAGGCCATTGAACACCGGGGAGCTGTTTTTT.

J is TRBJ2-7 and V is TRBV12-3 or TRBV12-4; TRBD2 might be the D (6 bases). This CDR3 has 13 amino acids. Deletions cut 6 bases from V and 7 bases from J, with 16 bases between. This CDR3 reads CASREGAPGEQYF. As DNA, the CDR3 is TGTGCCAGCAGGGAGGGAGCGCCGGGAGAGCAGTACTTC.

The V gene is TRBV19, the J gene TRBJ2-4; no definite D call. The CDR3 length is 17 residues. The germline V gene encodes CDR1 LNHDA and CDR2 SQIVND (reference sequence). Trimming cost V 3 bases and J 1 base, with 16 bases left between them. The CDR3 sequence is CASSMVAAPRAKNIQYF. The CDR3, as DNA: TGTGCCAGTAGTATGGTGGCAGCCCCGCGGGCCAAAAACATTCAGTACTTC.

V and J are TRBV27 and TRBJ1-5; perhaps TRBD1 as D (5 bases). The CDR3 is 15 amino acids. CDR1 is MNHEY and CDR2 is SMNVEV in the germline V gene (reference sequence). Trimming cost V 0 bases and J 4 bases, with 10 bases left between them. The CDR3 here is CASSLSRVGNQPQHF. CDR3 bases: TGTGCCAGCAGTTTATCCAGGGTGGGAAATCAGCCCCAGCATTTT.

The V call is TRBV19, the J call TRBJ1-6; 7 bases agree with TRBD1. Unmatched junction bases numbered 4, after V lost 3 bases and J lost 8 bases. The length of the CDR3 is 14 residues. Germline assignment: CDR1 LNHDA and CDR2 SQIVND (reference sequence). CDR3: CASSMGQPHSPLHF. The CDR3 nucleotides are TGTGCCAGTAGTATGGGACAGCCCCATTCACCCCTCCACTTT. Full variable domain (outside the CDR3, taken from reference TRBV19 and TRBJ1-6): DGGITQSPKYLFRKEGQNVTLSCEQNLNHDAMYWYRQDPGQGLRLIYYSQIVNDFQKGDIAEGYSVSREKKESFPLTVTSAQKNPTAFYLCASSMGQPHSPLHFGNGTRLTVT.

The chain combines TRBV7-3 with TRBJ2-6, with 7 bases identical to TRBD1. CDR1 is SGHTA and CDR2 is FQGTGA in the germline V gene. After removal of 3 bases from V and 0 bases from J, the junction contained 2 bases not matched to a gene. The CDR3 spans 16 residues. CDR3 in DNA: TGTGCCAGCAGCTTTAGGGACAGCTCTGGGGCCAACGTCCTGACTTTC. Its protein product is CASSFRDSSGANVLTF.

The J gene is TRBJ2-7, the V gene TRBV15; D is undetermined. The V gene's germline CDR1 is LNHNV and CDR2 YYDKDF (reference sequence). V lost 0 bases, J lost 0 bases, and 6 bases lay in between. The CDR3 totals 14 residues. Written as DNA, the CDR3 is TGTGCCACCAGCAGAGATGCCGGCTCCTACGAGCAGTACTTC. Its protein is CATSRDAGSYEQYF.

The rearrangement uses TRBV19 and TRBJ1-4; a weak D match, TRBD1 (6 bases). The CDR3 runs 15 residues. Germline V gene sequence: CDR1 LNHDA, CDR2 SQIVND (reference sequence). Deletions cut 3 bases from V and 8 bases from J, with 16 bases between. The CDR3 DNA reads TGTGCCAGTAGTATTTGGGGCCCAGGGGAAGAAAAACTGTTTTTT. Translated: CASSIWGPGEEKLFF.

V gene TRBV7-8 combines with J gene TRBJ2-4; TRBD1 matches at 10 bases. The CDR3 is 15 residues long. Looked up from germline, CDR1 is SGHVS and CDR2 is FQNEAQ. Losses at the gene ends were 2 bases for V and 7 bases for J; bases not matched to a gene: 5. The DNA for the CDR3 is TGTGCCAGCAGCTTACTGAGGGGACAGGGGAACATTCAGTACTTC. Amino acid sequence: CASSLLRGQGNIQYF.

This chain uses TRBV19 with TRBJ1-2; D is perhaps TRBD1 (6 bases). The V gene lost 2 bases and the J gene lost 5 bases, with 15 bases spanning the gap. This CDR3 comprises 15 residues. Germline V gene lookup returns CDR1 LNHDA and CDR2 SQIVND (reference sequence). CDR3 region: CASSIPPEGGYGYTF. The CDR3 nucleotides read TGTGCCAGTAGTATACCCCCTGAGGGGGGGTATGGCTACACCTTC. Drawing the rest from reference TRBV19 and TRBJ1-2, the complete variable domain is DGGITQSPKYLFRKEGQNVTLSCEQNLNHDAMYWYRQDPGQGLRLIYYSQIVNDFQKGDIAEGYSVSREKKESFPLTVTSAQKNPTAFYLCASSIPPEGGYGYTFGSGTRLTVV.

The genes are TRBV5-8 and TRBJ1-6; D is unclear. Germline V gives CDR1 SGHTS, CDR2 YDEGEE. The CDR3 runs 12 residues. The V end lost 2 bases, the J end lost 14 bases, and 11 bases lay between the germline ends. The CDR3 loop reads CASSFSTESLHF. The CDR3 nucleotides read TGTGCCAGCAGCTTCTCCACCGAGTCCCTCCACTTT.

Notes on this clone: The sample has other DNA sequences that encode this CDR3 too. The gene calls are TRBV27 and TRBJ2-7; D is ambiguous. CDR1 MNHEY and CDR2 SMNVEV come from the germline V gene (reference sequence). The V gene lost 3 bases and the J gene lost 0 bases, with 6 bases spanning the gap. The CDR3 sequence is 13 residues long. CDR3 loop: CASSLSPSYEQYF. The CDR3 bases are TGTGCCAGCAGTTTGTCTCCCTCCTACGAGCAGTACTTC.

The V gene is TRBV5-1, the J gene TRBJ2-3; TRBD1 matches 9 bases. CDR3 length equals 14 residues. V gave up 6 bases and J gave up 3 bases; unmatched junction bases: 5. The germline V gene encodes CDR1 SGHRS and CDR2 YFSETQ. The CDR3 here is CASTRDRATDTQYF. CDR3 coding DNA: TGCGCCAGCACTAGGGACAGGGCGACAGATACGCAGTATTTT.

This clone was detected only a few times. The gene calls are TRBV5-1 and TRBJ1-3; D unclear. The V end lost 2 bases, the J end lost 0 bases, and 12 bases lay between the germline ends. Germline assignment: CDR1 SGHRS and CDR2 YFSETQ. This CDR3 is 16 amino acids long. The CDR3 DNA reads TGCGCCAGCAGCTTTAAACGGGGAAACTCTGGAAACACCATATATTTT. This codes for CASSFKRGNSGNTIYF. Using reference TRBV5-1 and TRBJ1-3 for the parts outside the CDR3, the full variable domain is KAGVTQTPRYLIKTRGQQVTLSCSPISGHRSVSWYQQTPGQGLQFLFEYFSETQRNKGNFPGRFSGRQFSNSRSEMNVSTLELGDSALYLCASSFKRGNSGNTIYFGEGSWLTVV.

The CDR3 sequence is CASSVLAGPTDTQYF. The CDR3 DNA follows: TGTGCCAGCAGTGTCTTAGCGGGCCCCACAGATACGCAGTATTTT. The chain couples TRBV2 to TRBJ2-3; 7 bases map to TRBD2. Germline loops: CDR1 SNHLY, CDR2 FYNNEI. This CDR3 is 15 amino acids long. V was clipped by 4 bases and J by 2 bases; unmatched bases: 6.

This clone occurred once. The junction shows a germline mismatch at one end, possibly a read error. V is TRBV18 and J is TRBJ1-5, with a weak D call TRBD1 (6 bases). Germline V gene data show CDR1 as KGHSH and CDR2 as LQKENI. The CDR3 totals 22 residues. This CDR3 is CAGSPGVDSLLRREHSNQPQHF. CDR3 coding DNA: TGTGCCGGCTCACCTGGGGTGGACAGCCTTTTGCGTCGGGAACATAGCAATCAGCCCCAGCATTTT.

The chain couples TRBV5-1 to TRBJ2-3; perhaps TRBD2 as D (5 bases). Trimming stripped 0 bases from V and 4 bases from J, with 12 bases between. CDR1 is SGHRS, CDR2 YFSETQ, per germline. The CDR3 is 15 residues long. The CDR3 DNA follows: TGCGCCAGCAGCTTGGCCTCGGGGTTATCAGATACGCAGTATTTT. Its protein product is CASSLASGLSDTQYF.

This clone turned up a few times. The chain carries TRBV6-5 and TRBJ1-3; unclear D gene. The germline V and J ends were trimmed by 6 bases and 0 bases, with 9 bases remaining between them. Germline V lookup: CDR1 MNHEY, CDR2 SVGAGI. This CDR3 is 14 amino acids long. The CDR3 DNA follows: TGTGCCAGCAGGACAAGAAGCTCTGGAAACACCATATATTTT. The encoded protein is CASRTRSSGNTIYF.

This chain uses TRBV27 with TRBJ1-4, with D perhaps TRBD1 (6 bases). There are 16 residues in the CDR3. Per the germline V gene, CDR1 is MNHEY and CDR2 is SMNVEV (reference sequence). The V gene lost 4 bases and the J gene lost 0 bases, with 12 bases spanning the gap. The CDR3 nucleotides are TGTGCCAGCAGTTCCTACAGGGAAGCAACTAATGAAAAACTGTTTTTT. Translating gives CASSSYREATNEKLFF. Looking up the rest from reference TRBV27 and TRBJ1-4 gives the full variable domain: EAQVTQNPRYLITVTGKKLTVTCSQNMNHEYMSWYRQDPGLGLRQIYYSMNVEVTDKGDVPEGYKVSRKEKRNFPLILESPSPNQTSLYFCASSSYREATNEKLFFGSGTQLSVL.

The V gene is TRBV28, the J gene TRBJ1-2; possible D gene TRBD1, 5 bases. This CDR3 contains 16 residues. Trimming took 4 bases from V and 2 from J, leaving 17 bases between them. Germline V gene lookup returns CDR1 MDHEN and CDR2 SYDVKM. CDR3 sequence (DNA): TGTGCCAGCAGTTCCCCGCGGACGGGGGGAAACTATGGCTACACCTTC. This codes for CASSSPRTGGNYGYTF.

The genes are TRBV18 and TRBJ2-7; 9 bases align to TRBD2. J lost 0 bases, V lost 3 bases, and 6 bases had no gene match. The germline V gene encodes CDR1 KGHSH and CDR2 LQKENI. This CDR3 comprises 16 residues. CDR3 in amino acids: CASSPGSAGGSYEQYF. CDR3 DNA sequence: TGTGCCAGCTCACCTGGTTCAGCGGGAGGCTCCTACGAGCAGTACTTC.